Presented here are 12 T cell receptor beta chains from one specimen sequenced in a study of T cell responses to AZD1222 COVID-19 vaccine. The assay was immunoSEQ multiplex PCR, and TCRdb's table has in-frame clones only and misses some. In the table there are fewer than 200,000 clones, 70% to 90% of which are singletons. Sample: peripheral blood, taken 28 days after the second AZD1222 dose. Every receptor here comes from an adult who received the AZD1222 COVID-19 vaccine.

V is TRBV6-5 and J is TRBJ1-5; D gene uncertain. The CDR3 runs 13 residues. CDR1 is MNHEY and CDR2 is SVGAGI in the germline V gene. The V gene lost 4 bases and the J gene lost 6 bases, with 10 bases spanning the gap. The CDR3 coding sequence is TGTGCCAGCAGTTCCCAGAGTGGTCAGCCCCAGCATTTT. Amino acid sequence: CASSSQSGQPQHF.

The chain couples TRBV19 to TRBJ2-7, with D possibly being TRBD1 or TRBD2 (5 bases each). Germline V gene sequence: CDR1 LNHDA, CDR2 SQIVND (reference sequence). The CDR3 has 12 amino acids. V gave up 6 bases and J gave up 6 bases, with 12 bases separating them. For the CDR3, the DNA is TGTGCCAGTAGCCCCGGGACGGTCGAGCAGTACTTC. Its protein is CASSPGTVEQYF.

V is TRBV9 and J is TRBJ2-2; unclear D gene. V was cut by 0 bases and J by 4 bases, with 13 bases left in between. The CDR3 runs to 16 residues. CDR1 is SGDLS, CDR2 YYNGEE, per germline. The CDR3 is CASSVGHYPGTGELFF. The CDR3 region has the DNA TGTGCCAGCAGCGTAGGACATTACCCGGGCACCGGGGAGCTGTTTTTT.

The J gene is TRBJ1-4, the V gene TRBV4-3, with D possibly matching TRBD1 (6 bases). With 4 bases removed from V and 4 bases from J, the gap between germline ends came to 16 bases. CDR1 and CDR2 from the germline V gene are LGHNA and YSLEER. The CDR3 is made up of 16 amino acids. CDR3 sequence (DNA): TGCGCCAGCAGCCTTTACACGGGACACCTTAATGAAAAACTGTTTTTT. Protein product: CASSLYTGHLNEKLFF.

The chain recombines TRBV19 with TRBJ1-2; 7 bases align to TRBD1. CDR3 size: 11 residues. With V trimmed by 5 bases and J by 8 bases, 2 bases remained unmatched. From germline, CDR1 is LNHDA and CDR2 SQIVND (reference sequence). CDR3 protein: CASSDRVGYTF. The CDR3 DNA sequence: TGTGCCAGTAGTGACAGGGTCGGCTACACCTTC.

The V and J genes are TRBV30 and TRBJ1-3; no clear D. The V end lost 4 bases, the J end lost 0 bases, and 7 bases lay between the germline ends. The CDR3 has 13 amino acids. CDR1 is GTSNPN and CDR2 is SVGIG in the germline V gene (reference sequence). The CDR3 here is CAWTRHSGNTIYF. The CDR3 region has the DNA TGTGCCTGGACAAGGCACTCTGGAAACACCATATATTTT.

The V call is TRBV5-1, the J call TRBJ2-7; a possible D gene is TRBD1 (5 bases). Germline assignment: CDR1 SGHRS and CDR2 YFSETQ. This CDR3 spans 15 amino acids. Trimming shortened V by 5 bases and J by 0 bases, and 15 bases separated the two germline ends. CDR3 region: CASSSQGIDSYEQYF. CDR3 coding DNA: TGCGCCAGCAGTTCTCAGGGTATCGACTCCTACGAGCAGTACTTC.

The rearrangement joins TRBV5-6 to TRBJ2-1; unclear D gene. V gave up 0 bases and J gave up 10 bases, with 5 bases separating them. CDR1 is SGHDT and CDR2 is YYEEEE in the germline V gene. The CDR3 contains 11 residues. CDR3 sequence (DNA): TGTGCCAGCAGCTTGGGACCCGAGCAGTTCTTC. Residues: CASSLGPEQFF.

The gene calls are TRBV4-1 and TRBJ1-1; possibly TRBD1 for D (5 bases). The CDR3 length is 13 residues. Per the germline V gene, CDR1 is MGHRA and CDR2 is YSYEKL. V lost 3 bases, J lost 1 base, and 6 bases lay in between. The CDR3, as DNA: TGCGCCAGCAGCCACACAGGGAACACTGAAGCTTTCTTT. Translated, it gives CASSHTGNTEAFF.

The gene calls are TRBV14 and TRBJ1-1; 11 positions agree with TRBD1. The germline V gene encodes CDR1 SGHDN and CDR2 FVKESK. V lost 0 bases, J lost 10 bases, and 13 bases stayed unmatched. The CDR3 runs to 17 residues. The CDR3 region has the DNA TGTGCCAGCAGCCAAGATGGGTGGGGACAGGGGGTAGATGGAGCTTTCTTT. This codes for CASSQDGWGQGVDGAFF.

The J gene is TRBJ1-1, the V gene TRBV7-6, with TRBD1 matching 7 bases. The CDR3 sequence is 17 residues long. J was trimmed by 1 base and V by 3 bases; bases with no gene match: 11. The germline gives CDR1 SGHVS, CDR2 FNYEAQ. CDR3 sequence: CASSLYHTGTANTEAFF. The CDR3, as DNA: TGTGCCAGCAGCTTGTATCACACCGGGACAGCGAACACTGAAGCTTTCTTT.

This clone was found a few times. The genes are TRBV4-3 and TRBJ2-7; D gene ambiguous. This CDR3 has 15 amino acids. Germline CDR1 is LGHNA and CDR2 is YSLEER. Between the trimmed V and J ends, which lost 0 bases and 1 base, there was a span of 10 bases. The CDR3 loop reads CASSQELAESYEQYF. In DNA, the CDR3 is TGCGCCAGCAGCCAAGAGTTGGCAGAATCCTACGAGCAGTACTTC.